The present TCR beta chain was sequenced within a study of blood T cells in healthy people across ages. V lost 7 bases and J lost 0, with 9 bases in between. This CDR3 is 13 amino acids long. Ten milliliters of peripheral blood were drawn from each donor. Per sample, extraction of total RNA gave at least 6 micrograms in every case. Using a J-beta primer mix together with a sample-barcoded 5' primer, a second PCR was run for about 7 to 12 cycles. MiXCR was run by TCRdb on the 5' RACE reads, yielding one entry per CDR3 protein. The repertoire holds about 1.4 million distinct CDR3 sequences, with around 59% as singletons. Broader study findings: Age brought a roughly linear fall in TCR beta diversity measured per million T cells.

Concerning this clonotype: Its cognate antigen is unknown.

Sample: blood. The sequence was obtained from a man between 18 and 29 years old in good health. The V and J genes are TRBV12-3 or TRBV12-4 and TRBJ1-2; D remains ambiguous. The CDR3 reads CASTHPSNYGYTF. In DNA, the CDR3 is TGTGCCAGCACCCACCCATCTAACTATGGCTACACCTTC.